The entry below gives a single T cell receptor beta chain sequence along with its context. No cognate antigen has been identified for it. Per-nucleotide qualities are absent, and no much larger clonotype sits a single base away. The CDR3 regions of human TCRbeta chains were analyzed by immunosequencing. The original pipeline was this. TCRs in the repertoires were compared against a reference library of SARS-CoV-2-specific TCRs that had been generated with the MIRA antigen-specificity platform. Breadth was defined as the fraction of unique TCRs that were SARS-CoV-2-associated. Depth was defined as the fraction of total T cells that were SARS-CoV-2-associated. Using the MIRA data, each spike-specific TCR was mapped to the spike region that the TCR reacts to and placed in a CD4 or CD8 class. Log10-transformed breadth and depth values were compared by one-way ANOVA with Sidak's multiple comparisons tests. TCRdb took this table from immuneACCESS and kept in-frame rearrangements with V and J called. Such tables lack part of the clones; where checked against another copy, unresolved V genes explain under half of the gap, and the rest is unexplained. That table furnishes V, J and clone size, whereas the DNA furnished D and trimming. The sample table shows some 140,000 clones, and more than 85% are seen once. About 3.2% of the sample is in the top ten clones.

These data come from a study of T cell responses to AZD1222 COVID-19 vaccine (dated by TCRdb to the early 2020s). Concerning the study at large: AZD1222 recipients given second doses at about 4 weeks or at about 12 weeks were pooled, since spike-specific TCR depth and breadth were not found to differ between the two schedules. A total of over 230 trial participants underwent TCR sequencing, of whom about 210 had received two doses of AZD1222 and around 25 had received two doses of the MenACWY control vaccine. Trial participants were enrolled into age subgroups of 18-55, 56-69 and 70-plus years, which contained about 150, 27 and 61 TCR-sequenced participants, respectively.

Broad study findings and their caveats: Participants were mostly white British, with more females than males. The authors suggested clonal diversity may have been underestimated. Because no samples from the day 14 peak response were available, repertoires could be characterized only after the peak T cell response. Spike-specific TCR breadth and depth rose significantly after two AZD1222 doses compared with day 0 and with MenACWY recipients. Reportedly, close to half of the unique spike-specific TCRs recognized epitopes lying outside the regions that are mutated in the B.1.351 and B.1.1.7 variants. CD4 TCRs associated with the vaccine covered the entire spike protein, and the dominant responses were in regions 160-218 and 743-854. The 56-69-year group was small, and its depth increase did not reach significance, likely because of low power. Conclusions about previously exposed vaccinees were limited because only a handful of AZD1222 recipients were SARS-CoV-2 seropositive at baseline.

Per the publication, the time point label means: baseline before first vaccination. The vaccinee samples were drawn from two UK trials, COV001 and COV002, one of which was a single-blind randomized controlled phase 2/3 trial testing AZD1222 (ChAdOx1 nCoV-19) in healthy adults. For TCRbeta chain sequencing, PBMC samples from trial participants were taken at day 0 and at day 28 after the second dose. The germline V gene (reference sequence) supplies CDR1 GTSNPN and CDR2 SVGIG. The germline V and J ends show losses of 5 bases and 4 bases respectively, and no gene match explains 7 bases of the junction. The CDR3 starts with the cysteine, ends with the phenylalanine, and has 13 residues. Only CDR3 DNA is held: 39 bases, read in frame from base 1.

The chain was built from TRBV30 and TRBJ2-5; the junction holds 7 bases that match TRBD1. Sample: peripheral blood, taken on day 0 of AZD1222 vaccination. The sequence derives from an adult in good health. The bases read TGTGCCTGGGAACGACAGGGTTTAGAGACCCAGTACTTC. The translation is CAWERQGLETQYF.